This entry features one T cell receptor (beta chain) sequence. What it recognizes is unknown. TCRdb passed the 5' RACE reads through MiXCR, listing each CDR3 protein once. Of hundreds of thousands of distinct CDR3 sequences in the sample, over 25% are singletons; the top ten hold roughly 13%. These data come from a study of T-cell memory formation after mild COVID-19. V was trimmed by 2 bases and J by 0 bases, leaving 14 bases between them. The CDR3 consists of 16 residues. General study findings and limits: The pre-infection memory compartment contained some responding clones, suggesting cross-reactive memory joined.

This clonotype originated in an adult woman who had mild COVID-19 (a few samples of this study predate the infection). Cell type and time point are not known. The rearrangement links TRBV12-3 or TRBV12-4 to TRBJ2-7, with D perhaps TRBD2 (5 bases). Sequenced: PBMCs or a T cell subset sorted from them (not recorded which). This CDR3 reads CASSLLALGSSYEQYF. CDR3 in DNA: TGTGCCAGCAGTTTACTTGCACTAGGGAGCTCCTACGAGCAGTACTTC.